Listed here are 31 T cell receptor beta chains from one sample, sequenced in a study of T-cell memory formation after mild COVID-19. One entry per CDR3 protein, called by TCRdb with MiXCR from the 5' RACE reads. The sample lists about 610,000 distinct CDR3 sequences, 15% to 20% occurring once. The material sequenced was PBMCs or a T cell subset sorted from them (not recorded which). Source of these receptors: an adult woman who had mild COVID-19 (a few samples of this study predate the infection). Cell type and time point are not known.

Here the CDR3 reads CASMTGGGNSPLHF. The CDR3 DNA reads TGTGCCAGCATGACAGGGGGCGGAAATTCACCCCTCCACTTT. The chain is built from TRBV5-5 and TRBJ1-6, with 10 bases aligning to TRBD1. This CDR3 spans 14 amino acids. Germline trimming cut 6 bases from V and 7 bases from J; bases unmatched to any gene: 4. Germline V lookup: CDR1 SGHKS, CDR2 YYEKEE (reference sequence).

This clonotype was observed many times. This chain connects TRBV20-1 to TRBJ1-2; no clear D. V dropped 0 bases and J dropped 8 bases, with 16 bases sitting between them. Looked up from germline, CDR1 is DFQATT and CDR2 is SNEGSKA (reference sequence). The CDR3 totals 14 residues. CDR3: CSAREGSGGGGYTF. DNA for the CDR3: TGCAGTGCTAGAGAGGGGAGCGGAGGAGGCGGCTACACCTTC.

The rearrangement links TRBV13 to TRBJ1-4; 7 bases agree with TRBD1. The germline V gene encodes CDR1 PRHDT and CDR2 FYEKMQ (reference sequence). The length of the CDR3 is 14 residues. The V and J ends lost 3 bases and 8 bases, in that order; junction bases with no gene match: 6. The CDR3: CASSFSGGQEKLFF. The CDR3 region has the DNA TGTGCCAGCAGCTTTTCAGGGGGACAGGAAAAACTGTTTTTT.

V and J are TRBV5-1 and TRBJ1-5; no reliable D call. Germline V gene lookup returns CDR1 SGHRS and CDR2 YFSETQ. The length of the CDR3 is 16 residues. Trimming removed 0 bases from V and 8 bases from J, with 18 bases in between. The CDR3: CASSLDGESQIEPQHF. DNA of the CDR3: TGCGCCAGCAGCTTGGACGGGGAATCCCAAATCGAGCCCCAGCATTTT.

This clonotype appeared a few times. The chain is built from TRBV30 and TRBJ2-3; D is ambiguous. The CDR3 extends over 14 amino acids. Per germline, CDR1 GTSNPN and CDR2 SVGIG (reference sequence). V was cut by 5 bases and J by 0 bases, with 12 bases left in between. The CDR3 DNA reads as TGTGCCTGGCTGCCCTTGACCAGCACAGATACGCAGTATTTT. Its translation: CAWLPLTSTDTQYF.

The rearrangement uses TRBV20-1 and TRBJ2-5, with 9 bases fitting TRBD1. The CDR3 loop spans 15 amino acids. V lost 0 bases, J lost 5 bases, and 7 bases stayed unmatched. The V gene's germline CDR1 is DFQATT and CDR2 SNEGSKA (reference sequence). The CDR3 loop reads CSAREPGTGWETQYF. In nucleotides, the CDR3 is TGCAGTGCTAGAGAACCCGGGACAGGGTGGGAGACCCAGTACTTC.

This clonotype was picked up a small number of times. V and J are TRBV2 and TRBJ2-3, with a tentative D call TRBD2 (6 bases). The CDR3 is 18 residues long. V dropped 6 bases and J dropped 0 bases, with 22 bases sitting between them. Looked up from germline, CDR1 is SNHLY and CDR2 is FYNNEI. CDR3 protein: CASRDNRFRGSSTDTQYF. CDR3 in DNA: TGTGCCAGCAGAGATAACAGATTTCGGGGGAGCAGCACAGATACGCAGTATTTT.

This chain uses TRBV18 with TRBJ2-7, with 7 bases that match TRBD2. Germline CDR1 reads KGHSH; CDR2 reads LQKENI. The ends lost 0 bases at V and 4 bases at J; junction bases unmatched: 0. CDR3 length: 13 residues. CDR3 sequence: CASSPPRGYEQYF. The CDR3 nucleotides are TGTGCCAGCTCACCACCGCGGGGGTACGAGCAGTACTTC.

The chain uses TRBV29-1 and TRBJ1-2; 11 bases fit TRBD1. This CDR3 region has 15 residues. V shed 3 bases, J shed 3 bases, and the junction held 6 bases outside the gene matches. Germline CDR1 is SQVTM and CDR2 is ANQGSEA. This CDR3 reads CSVDLDRGQDYGYTF. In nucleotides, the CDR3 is TGCAGCGTTGATCTGGACAGGGGGCAAGACTATGGCTACACCTTC.

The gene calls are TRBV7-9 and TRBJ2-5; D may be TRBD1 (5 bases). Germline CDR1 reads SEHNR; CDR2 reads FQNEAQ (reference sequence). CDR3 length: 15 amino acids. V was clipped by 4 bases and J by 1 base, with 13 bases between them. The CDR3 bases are TGTGCCAGCAGCTCTATCCAGGGAACCCAAGAGACCCAGTACTTC. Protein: CASSSIQGTQETQYF.

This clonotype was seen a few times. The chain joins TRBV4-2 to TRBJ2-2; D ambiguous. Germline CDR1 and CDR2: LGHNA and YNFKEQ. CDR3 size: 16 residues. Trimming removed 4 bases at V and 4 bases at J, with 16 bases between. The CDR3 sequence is CASSPTLASGTGELFF. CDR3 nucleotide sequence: TGTGCCAGCAGCCCAACATTGGCCTCGGGCACCGGGGAGCTGTTTTTT.

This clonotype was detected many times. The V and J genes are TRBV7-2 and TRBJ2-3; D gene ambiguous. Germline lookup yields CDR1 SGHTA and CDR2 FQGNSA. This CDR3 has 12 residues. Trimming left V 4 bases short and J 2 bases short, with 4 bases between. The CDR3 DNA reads TGTGCCAGCAGCTCGCCCACAGATACGCAGTATTTT. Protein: CASSSPTDTQYF.

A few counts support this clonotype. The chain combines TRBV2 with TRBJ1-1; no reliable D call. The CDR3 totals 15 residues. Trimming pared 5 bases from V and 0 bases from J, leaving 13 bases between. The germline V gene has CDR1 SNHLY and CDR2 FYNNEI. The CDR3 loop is CASSIDLALNTEAFF. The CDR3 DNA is TGTGCCAGCAGTATCGACCTGGCCCTGAACACTGAAGCTTTCTTT.

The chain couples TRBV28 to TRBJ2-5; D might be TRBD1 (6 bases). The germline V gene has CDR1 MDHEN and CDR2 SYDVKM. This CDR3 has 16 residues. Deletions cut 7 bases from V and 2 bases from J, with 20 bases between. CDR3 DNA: TGTGCCAGCATCCCGGGGTCCAGGGGATCTCAAGAGACCCAGTACTTC. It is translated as CASIPGSRGSQETQYF.

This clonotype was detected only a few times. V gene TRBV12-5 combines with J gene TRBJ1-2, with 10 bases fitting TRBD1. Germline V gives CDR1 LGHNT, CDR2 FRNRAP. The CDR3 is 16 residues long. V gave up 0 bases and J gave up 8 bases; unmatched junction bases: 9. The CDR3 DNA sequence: TGTGCTAGTGGTTTGGTACTCGGACAGGGGGATACGGGCTACACCTTC. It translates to CASGLVLGQGDTGYTF.

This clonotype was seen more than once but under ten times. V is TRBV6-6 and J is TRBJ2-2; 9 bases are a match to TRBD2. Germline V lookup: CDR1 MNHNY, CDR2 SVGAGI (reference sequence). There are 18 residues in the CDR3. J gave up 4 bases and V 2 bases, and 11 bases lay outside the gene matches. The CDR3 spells CASSYPPLGGRVTGELFF. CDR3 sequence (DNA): TGTGCCAGCAGTTACCCGCCCCTTGGCGGGAGGGTCACCGGGGAGCTGTTTTTT.

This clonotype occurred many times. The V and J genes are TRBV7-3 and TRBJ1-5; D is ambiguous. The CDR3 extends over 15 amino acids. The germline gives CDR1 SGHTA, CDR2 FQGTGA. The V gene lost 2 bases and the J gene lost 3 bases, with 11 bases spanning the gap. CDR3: CASSLGSGSNQPQHF. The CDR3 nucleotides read TGTGCCAGCAGCTTAGGTTCCGGGTCCAATCAGCCCCAGCATTTT.

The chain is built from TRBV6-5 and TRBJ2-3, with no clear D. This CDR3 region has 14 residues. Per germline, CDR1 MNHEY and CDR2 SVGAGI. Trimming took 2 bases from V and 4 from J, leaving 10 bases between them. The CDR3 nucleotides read TGTGCCAGCAGTTACGACGCGCCCCCAGATACGCAGTATTTT. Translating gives CASSYDAPPDTQYF.

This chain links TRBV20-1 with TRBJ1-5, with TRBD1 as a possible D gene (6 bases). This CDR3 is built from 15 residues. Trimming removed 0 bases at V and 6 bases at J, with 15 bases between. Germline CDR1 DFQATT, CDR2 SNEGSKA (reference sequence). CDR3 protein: CSARDYSGAGQPQHF. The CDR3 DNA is TGCAGTGCTAGAGATTATTCGGGGGCTGGTCAGCCCCAGCATTTT.

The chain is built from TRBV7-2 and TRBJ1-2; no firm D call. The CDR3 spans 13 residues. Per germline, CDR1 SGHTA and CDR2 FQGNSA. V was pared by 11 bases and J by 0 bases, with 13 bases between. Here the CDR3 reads CAGKTPANYGYTF. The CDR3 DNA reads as TGTGCCGGCAAAACCCCAGCTAACTATGGCTACACCTTC.

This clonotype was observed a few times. The CDR3 reads CSASRTGKETQYF. The CDR3 nucleotides are TGCAGTGCTAGTAGGACAGGGAAAGAGACCCAGTACTTC. The chain couples TRBV20-1 to TRBJ2-5; 8 bases line up with TRBD1. The ends lost 3 bases at V and 3 bases at J; junction bases unmatched: 3. The CDR3 extends over 13 amino acids. Germline lookup yields CDR1 DFQATT and CDR2 SNEGSKA (reference sequence).

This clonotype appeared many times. The CDR3 reads CASSLFARGGEQYF. In DNA, the CDR3 is TGTGCCAGCAGCTTATTCGCCAGGGGGGGCGAGCAGTACTTC. The genes are TRBV7-8 and TRBJ2-7; perhaps D is TRBD1 or TRBD2 (7 bases each). CDR3 length: 14 residues. CDR1 and CDR2 (germline): SGHVS, FQNEAQ. Trimming cost V 2 bases and J 6 bases, with 14 bases left between them. Supplemented by reference TRBV7-8 and TRBJ2-7, the full variable domain reads GAGVSQSPRYKVAKRGQDVALRCDPISGHVSLFWYQQALGQGPEFLTYFQNEAQLDKSGLPSDRFFAERPEGSVSTLKIQRTQQEDSAVYLCASSLFARGGEQYFGPGTRLTVT.

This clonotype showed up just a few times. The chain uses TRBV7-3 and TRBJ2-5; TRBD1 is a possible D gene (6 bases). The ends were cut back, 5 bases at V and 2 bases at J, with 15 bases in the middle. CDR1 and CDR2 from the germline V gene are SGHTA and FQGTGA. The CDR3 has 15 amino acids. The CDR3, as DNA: TGTGCCAGCAGCAAACAGACAGGTTGGCAAGAGACCCAGTACTTC. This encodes CASSKQTGWQETQYF.

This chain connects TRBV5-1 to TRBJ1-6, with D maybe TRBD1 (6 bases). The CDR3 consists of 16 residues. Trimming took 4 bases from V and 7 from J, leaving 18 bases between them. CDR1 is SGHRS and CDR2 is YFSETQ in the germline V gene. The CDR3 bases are TGCGCCAGCAGCGCCCAGGGGACCATCTCCAATTCACCCCTCCACTTT. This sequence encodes CASSAQGTISNSPLHF.

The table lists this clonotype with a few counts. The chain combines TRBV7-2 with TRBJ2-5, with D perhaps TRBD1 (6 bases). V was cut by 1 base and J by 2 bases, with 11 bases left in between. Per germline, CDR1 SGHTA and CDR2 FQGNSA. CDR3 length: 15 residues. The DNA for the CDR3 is TGTGCCAGCAGCTTAGATGCCAGGGGACAAGAGACCCAGTACTTC. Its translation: CASSLDARGQETQYF.

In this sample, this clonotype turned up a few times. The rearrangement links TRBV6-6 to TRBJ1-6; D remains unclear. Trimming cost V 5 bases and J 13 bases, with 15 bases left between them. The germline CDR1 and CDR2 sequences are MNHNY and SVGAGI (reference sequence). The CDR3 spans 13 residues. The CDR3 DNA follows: TGTGCCAGCAGTCAGCCCGGACCGGGCCCCCTCCACTTT. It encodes CASSQPGPGPLHF.

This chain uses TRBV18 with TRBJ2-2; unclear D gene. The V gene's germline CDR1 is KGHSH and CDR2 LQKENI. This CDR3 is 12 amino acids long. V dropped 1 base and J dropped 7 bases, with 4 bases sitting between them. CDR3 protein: CASSPRDGELFF. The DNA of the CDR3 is TGTGCCAGCTCACCACGCGACGGGGAGCTGTTTTTT.

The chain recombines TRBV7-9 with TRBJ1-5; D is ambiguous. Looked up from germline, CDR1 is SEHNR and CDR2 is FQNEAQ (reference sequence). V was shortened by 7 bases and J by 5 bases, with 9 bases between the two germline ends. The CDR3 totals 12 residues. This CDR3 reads CASNNGDQPQHF. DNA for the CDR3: TGTGCCAGCAATAACGGTGATCAGCCCCAGCATTTT.

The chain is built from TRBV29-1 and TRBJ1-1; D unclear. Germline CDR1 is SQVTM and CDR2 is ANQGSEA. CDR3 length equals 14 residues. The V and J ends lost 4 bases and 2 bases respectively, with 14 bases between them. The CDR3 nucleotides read TGCAGCGTTGCTCCCGCCAGGAGTAACACTGAAGCTTTCTTT. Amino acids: CSVAPARSNTEAFF. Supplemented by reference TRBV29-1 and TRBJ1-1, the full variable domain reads SAVISQKPSRDICQRGTSLTIQCQVDSQVTMMFWYRQQPGQSLTLIATANQGSEATYESGFVIDKFPISRPNLTFSTLTVSNMSPEDSSIYLCSVAPARSNTEAFFGQGTRLTVV.

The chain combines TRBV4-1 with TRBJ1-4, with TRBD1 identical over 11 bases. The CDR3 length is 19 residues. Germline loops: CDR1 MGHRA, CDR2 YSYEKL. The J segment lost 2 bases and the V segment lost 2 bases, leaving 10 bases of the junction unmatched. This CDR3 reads CASSQRRDRGSITNEKLFF. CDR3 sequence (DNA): TGCGCCAGCAGCCAAAGACGGGACAGGGGGTCAATTACTAATGAAAAACTGTTTTTT.

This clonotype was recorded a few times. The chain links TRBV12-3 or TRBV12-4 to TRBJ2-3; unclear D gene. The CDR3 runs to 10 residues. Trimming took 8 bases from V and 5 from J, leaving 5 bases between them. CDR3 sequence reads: CASGGDTQYF. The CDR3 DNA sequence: TGTGCCAGCGGTGGAGATACGCAGTATTTT.